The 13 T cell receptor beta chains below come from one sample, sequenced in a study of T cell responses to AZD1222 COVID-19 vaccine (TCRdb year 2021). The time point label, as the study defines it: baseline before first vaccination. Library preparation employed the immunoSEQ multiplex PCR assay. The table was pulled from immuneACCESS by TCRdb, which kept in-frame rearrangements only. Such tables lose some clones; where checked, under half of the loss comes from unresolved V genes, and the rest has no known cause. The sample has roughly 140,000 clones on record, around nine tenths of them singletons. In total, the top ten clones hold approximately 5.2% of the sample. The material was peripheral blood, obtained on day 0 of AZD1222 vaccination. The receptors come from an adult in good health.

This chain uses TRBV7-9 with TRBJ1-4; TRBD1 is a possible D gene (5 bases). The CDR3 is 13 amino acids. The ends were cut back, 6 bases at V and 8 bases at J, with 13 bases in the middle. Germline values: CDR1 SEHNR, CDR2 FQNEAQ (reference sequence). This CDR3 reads CASSGRGGEKLFF. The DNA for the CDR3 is TGTGCCAGCAGTGGTAGGGGAGGCGAAAAACTGTTTTTT.

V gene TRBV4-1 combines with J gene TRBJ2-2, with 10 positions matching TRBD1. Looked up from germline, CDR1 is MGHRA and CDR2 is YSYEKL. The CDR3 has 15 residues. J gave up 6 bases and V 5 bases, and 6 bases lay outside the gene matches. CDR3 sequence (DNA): TGCGCCAGCAGCAAGCCTGGACAGGGGGCCGGGGAGCTGTTTTTT. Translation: CASSKPGQGAGELFF.

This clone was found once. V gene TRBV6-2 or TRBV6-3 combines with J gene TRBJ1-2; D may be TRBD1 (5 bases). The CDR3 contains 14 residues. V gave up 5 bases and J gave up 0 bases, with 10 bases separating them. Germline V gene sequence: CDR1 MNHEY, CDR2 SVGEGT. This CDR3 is CASSRGTANYGYTF. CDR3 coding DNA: TGTGCCAGCAGTCGGGGGACGGCTAACTATGGCTACACCTTC.

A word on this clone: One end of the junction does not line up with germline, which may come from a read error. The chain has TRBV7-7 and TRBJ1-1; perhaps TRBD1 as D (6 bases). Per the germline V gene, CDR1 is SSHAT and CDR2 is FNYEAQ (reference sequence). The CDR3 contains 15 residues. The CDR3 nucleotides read TGTGCTAGCAGCTTAGCCGGGACACTGAACACTGAAGCTTTCTTT. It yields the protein CASSLAGTLNTEAFF.

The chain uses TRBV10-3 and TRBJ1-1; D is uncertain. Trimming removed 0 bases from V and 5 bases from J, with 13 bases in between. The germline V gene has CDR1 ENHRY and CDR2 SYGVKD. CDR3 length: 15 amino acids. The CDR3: CAISESWQTLTEAFF. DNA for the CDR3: TGTGCCATCAGTGAGTCGTGGCAGACTTTGACTGAAGCTTTCTTT.

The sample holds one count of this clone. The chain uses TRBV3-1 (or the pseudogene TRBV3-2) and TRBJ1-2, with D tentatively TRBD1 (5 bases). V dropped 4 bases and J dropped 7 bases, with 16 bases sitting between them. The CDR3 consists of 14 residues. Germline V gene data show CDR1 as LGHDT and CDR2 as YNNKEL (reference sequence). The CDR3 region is CASSPVGLGGGYTF. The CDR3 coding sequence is TGTGCCAGCAGCCCCGTCGGACTTGGGGGTGGCTACACCTTC.

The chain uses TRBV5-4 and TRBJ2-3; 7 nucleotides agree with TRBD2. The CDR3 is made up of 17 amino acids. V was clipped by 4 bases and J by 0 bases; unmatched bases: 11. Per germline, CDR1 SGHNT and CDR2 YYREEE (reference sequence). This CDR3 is CASSTTIAGISTDTQYF. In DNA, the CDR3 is TGTGCCAGCAGCACTACCATAGCGGGCATCAGCACAGATACGCAGTATTTT. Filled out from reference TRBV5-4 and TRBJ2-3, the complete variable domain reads ETGVTQSPTHLIKTRGQQVTLRCSSQSGHNTVSWYQQALGQGPQFIFQYYREEENGRGNFPPRFSGLQFPNYSSELNVNALELDDSALYLCASSTTIAGISTDTQYFGPGTRLTVL.

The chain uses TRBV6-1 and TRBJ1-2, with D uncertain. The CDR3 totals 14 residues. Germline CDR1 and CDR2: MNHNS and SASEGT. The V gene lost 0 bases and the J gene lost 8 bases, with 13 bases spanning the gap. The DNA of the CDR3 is TGTGCCAGCAGTGAAGCGGCCGGATGGGAAGGCTACACCTTC. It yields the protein CASSEAAGWEGYTF.

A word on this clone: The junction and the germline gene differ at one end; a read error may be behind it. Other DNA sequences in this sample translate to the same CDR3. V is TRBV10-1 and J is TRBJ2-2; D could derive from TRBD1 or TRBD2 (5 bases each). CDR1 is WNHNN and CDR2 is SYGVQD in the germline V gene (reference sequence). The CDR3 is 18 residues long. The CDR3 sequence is CASSEISTGPANTGELFF. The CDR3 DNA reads TGCGCCAGCAGTGAGATTTCCACAGGACCCGCGAACACCGGGGAGTTGTTTTTT.

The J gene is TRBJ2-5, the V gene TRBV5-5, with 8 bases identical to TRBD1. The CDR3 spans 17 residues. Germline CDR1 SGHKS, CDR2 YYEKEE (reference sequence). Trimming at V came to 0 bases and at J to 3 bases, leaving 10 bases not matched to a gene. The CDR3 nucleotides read TGTGCCAGCAGCTTGGCCGCCAGGGGGCGGCTTGAAGAGACCCAGTACTTC. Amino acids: CASSLAARGRLEETQYF.

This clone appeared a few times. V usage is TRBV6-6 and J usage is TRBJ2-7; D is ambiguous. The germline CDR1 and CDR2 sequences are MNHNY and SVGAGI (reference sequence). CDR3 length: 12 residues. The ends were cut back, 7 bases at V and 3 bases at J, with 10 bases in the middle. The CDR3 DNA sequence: TGTGCCAGCATATCGGCCAACTACGAGCAGTACTTC. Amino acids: CASISANYEQYF.

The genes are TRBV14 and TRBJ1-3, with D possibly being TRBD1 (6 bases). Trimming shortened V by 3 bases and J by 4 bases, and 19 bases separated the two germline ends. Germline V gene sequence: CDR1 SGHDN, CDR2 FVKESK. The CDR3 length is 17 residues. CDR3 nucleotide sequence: TGTGCCAGCAGCCACCCCCGGGGGGCCGTGGGCGGAAACACCATATATTTT. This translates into CASSHPRGAVGGNTIYF.

CDR3 amino acids: CASSRGPNQPQHF. CDR3 DNA: TGTGCCAGCAGTCGCGGGCCAAATCAGCCCCAGCATTTT. This chain links TRBV6-5 with TRBJ1-5; D is undetermined. V lost 5 bases and J lost 4, with 9 bases in between. The CDR3 totals 13 residues. Germline lookup yields CDR1 MNHEY and CDR2 SVGAGI.